This T cell receptor beta chain is drawn from a study of cytomegalovirus exposure and HLA in healthy donors. The data were produced by immunoSEQ multiplex PCR, yet TCRdb's version contains in-frame clones alone and is incomplete. Of roughly 300,000 clones detected, 80% to 90% appear once; the ten largest clones hold around 0.8%. The table lists this clone with a count of one. The V gene's germline CDR1 is MGHRA and CDR2 YSYEKL. The CDR3 sequence is 19 residues long. Unmatched junction bases numbered 17, after V lost 1 base and J lost 4 bases. This TCR came from a young woman in good health and CMV-seronegative. This chain links TRBV4-1 with TRBJ1-2; 8 bases are shared with TRBD1. Material for sequencing was PBMCs. The CDR3 DNA sequence: TGCGCCAGCAGCCAAGTTGTTAGTGCCAGGGGGCGTCGAGGCTATGGCTACACCTTC. Translating it yields CASSQVVSARGRRGYGYTF.